Below, 8 T cell receptor beta chains from the same sample are listed, as sequenced in a study of beta chain features in type 1 diabetes. Expressed TCRB transcripts were sequenced because the isolated RNA had all been reverse transcribed beforehand. Here immunoSEQ multiplex PCR was the method, and the copy in TCRdb shows in-frame clones only, minus some. The data show about 410,000 clones, approximately 14% seen once. The sequenced sample consisted of naive CD4+ T cells from blood. These receptor sequences come from a man in his thirties or forties in good health.

The J gene is TRBJ1-1, the V gene TRBV10-3; D is perhaps TRBD1 (6 bases). The germline CDR1 and CDR2 sequences are ENHRY and SYGVKD. Trimming pared 5 bases from V and 5 bases from J, leaving 12 bases between. The length of the CDR3 is 13 residues. CDR3 in amino acids: CAISSIGGTEAFF. Here the CDR3 DNA reads TGTGCCATCAGTTCTATAGGGGGGACTGAAGCTTTCTTT.

This clone was detected ten times or more. V usage is TRBV29-1 and J usage is TRBJ2-3, with D possibly being TRBD2 (5 bases). The germline V gene encodes CDR1 SQVTM and CDR2 ANQGSEA. The ends were cut back, 4 bases at V and 6 bases at J, with 14 bases in the middle. CDR3 length: 13 amino acids. CDR3 loop: CSVAPARRDTQYF. The DNA of the CDR3 is TGCAGCGTTGCGCCTGCCCGGAGGGATACGCAGTATTTT.

This clone was found a few times. Other nucleotide sequences from this sample produce the same CDR3. The V call is TRBV7-8, the J call TRBJ2-5; unclear D gene. Trimming pared 4 bases from V and 5 bases from J, leaving 5 bases between. The CDR3 length is 11 residues. The germline V gene encodes CDR1 SGHVS and CDR2 FQNEAQ. The CDR3 bases are TGTGCCAGCAGCTCGAGGGAGACCCAGTACTTC. It codes for CASSSRETQYF.

This clone turned up a few times. The chain is built from TRBV7-9 and TRBJ2-5; possible D gene TRBD1, 6 bases. Deletions cut 3 bases from V and 4 bases from J, with 12 bases between. The germline V gene encodes CDR1 SEHNR and CDR2 FQNEAQ (reference sequence). The CDR3 loop spans 14 amino acids. The CDR3 here is CASSLLDRPETQYF. CDR3 DNA sequence: TGTGCCAGCAGCTTGCTGGACAGACCAGAGACCCAGTACTTC. The whole variable domain, filled in from reference TRBV7-9 and TRBJ2-5, reads DTGVSQNPRHKITKRGQNVTFRCDPISEHNRLYWYRQTLGQGPEFLTYFQNEAQLEKSRLLSDRFSAERPKGSFSTLEIQRTEQGDSAMYLCASSLLDRPETQYFGPGTRLLVL.

This clone was recorded a few times. V usage is TRBV29-1 and J usage is TRBJ2-5, with D tentatively TRBD1 (6 bases). The CDR3 is 14 amino acids. CDR1 SQVTM and CDR2 ANQGSEA come from the germline V gene. V was cut by 5 bases and J by 4 bases, with 17 bases left in between. CDR3 loop: CSVRPRGVGETQYF. The CDR3 coding sequence is TGCAGCGTTCGACCCAGGGGCGTGGGAGAGACCCAGTACTTC.

The chain has TRBV14 and TRBJ2-2; D is unclear. The V and J ends lost 6 bases and 5 bases respectively, with 13 bases between them. Germline V CDR1 and CDR2: SGHDN, FVKESK. The CDR3 is made up of 14 amino acids. CDR3 loop: CASRFSTGTGELFF. The CDR3 DNA reads as TGTGCCAGCAGATTCTCGACGGGTACCGGGGAGCTGTTTTTT.

This clone was seen only a few times. This rearrangement joins TRBV10-3 to TRBJ2-5; 12 bases line up with TRBD1. V shed 0 bases and J 4 bases; nucleotides not matched to a gene: 3. The CDR3 consists of 16 residues. CDR1 ENHRY and CDR2 SYGVKD come from the germline V gene. DNA of the CDR3: TGTGCCATCAGTGAGTCGGGACAGGGGGCCAGAGAGACCCAGTACTTC. This gives the protein CAISESGQGARETQYF.

The rearrangement uses TRBV10-3 and TRBJ2-3; the D gene is possibly TRBD2 (5 bases). The CDR3 length is 14 residues. The ends were cut back, 4 bases at V and 2 bases at J, with 10 bases in the middle. The germline V gene has CDR1 ENHRY and CDR2 SYGVKD. The chain's CDR3 is CAISGESDTDTQYF. CDR3 coding DNA: TGTGCCATCAGTGGGGAGTCGGACACAGATACGCAGTATTTT.